This T cell receptor (beta chain) was found in a study of blood T cell repertoires in COVID-19. Across the whole study: Italy, Spain and the United States were the sources of the convalescent and acute COVID-19 samples. Sources were T cells, B-cell-depleted T cells, or PBMCs; the material itself was cDNA or gDNA.

V was clipped by 6 bases and J by 0 bases, with 13 bases between them. The CDR3 covers 15 residues. Germline-derived CDR1 and CDR2 are MNHEY and SVGAGI. In the original processing: It was from reference gene primer amplification that nucleated cell counts were estimated. The repertoire was sequenced with immunoSEQ multiplex PCR; TCRdb's copy has only in-frame clones and lacks some. V, J and clone size derive from that table, while D and trimming were established from the DNA sequence. In the table there are 150,000 to 200,000 clones, roughly 78% of which are singletons. This TCR derives from a woman aged 80 or over with active or convalescent COVID-19. The chain is built from TRBV6-5 and TRBJ2-3; D is perhaps TRBD1 (6 bases). The specimen sequenced was peripheral blood. CDR3 protein: CASRTGPLSTDTQYF. The CDR3 region has the DNA TGTGCCAGCAGAACAGGGCCACTTAGCACAGATACGCAGTATTTT.